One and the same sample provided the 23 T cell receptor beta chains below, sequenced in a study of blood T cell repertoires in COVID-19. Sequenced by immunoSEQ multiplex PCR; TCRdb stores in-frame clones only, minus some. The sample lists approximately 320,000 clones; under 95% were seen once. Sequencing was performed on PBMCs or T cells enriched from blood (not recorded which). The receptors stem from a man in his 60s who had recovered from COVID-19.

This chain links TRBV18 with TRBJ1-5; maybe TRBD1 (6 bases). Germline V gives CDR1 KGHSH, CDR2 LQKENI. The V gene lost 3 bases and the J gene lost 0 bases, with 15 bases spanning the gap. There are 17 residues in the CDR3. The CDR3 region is CASSPEARGYSNQPQHF. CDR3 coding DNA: TGTGCCAGCTCACCTGAAGCCAGGGGCTATAGCAATCAGCCCCAGCATTTT.

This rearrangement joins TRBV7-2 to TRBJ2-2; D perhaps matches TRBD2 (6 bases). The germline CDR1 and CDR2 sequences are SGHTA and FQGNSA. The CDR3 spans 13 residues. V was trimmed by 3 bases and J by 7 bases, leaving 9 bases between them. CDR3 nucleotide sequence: TGTGCCAGCAGCTTGTGGGAGGACGGGGAGCTGTTTTTT. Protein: CASSLWEDGELFF.

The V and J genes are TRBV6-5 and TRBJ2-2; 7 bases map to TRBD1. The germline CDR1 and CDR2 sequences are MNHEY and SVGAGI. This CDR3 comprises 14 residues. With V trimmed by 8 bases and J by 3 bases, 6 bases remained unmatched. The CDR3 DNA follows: TGTGCCAGCGTACGTACAGGGGACACCGGGGAGCTGTTTTTT. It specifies CASVRTGDTGELFF.

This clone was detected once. This CDR3 is CASSPGQGAYSNQPQHF. DNA of the CDR3: TGTGCCAGCAGCCCGGGACAGGGGGCCTATAGCAATCAGCCCCAGCATTTT. The chain is built from TRBV3-1 (or the pseudogene TRBV3-2) and TRBJ1-5; 12 bases map to TRBD1. CDR1 and CDR2 (germline): LGHDT, YNNKEL (reference sequence). This CDR3 is built from 17 residues. V shed 4 bases, J shed 0 bases, and the junction held 4 bases outside the gene matches.

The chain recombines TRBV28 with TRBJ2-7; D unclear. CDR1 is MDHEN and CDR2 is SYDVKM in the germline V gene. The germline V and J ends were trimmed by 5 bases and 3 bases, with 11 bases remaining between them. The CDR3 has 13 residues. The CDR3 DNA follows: TGTGCCAGCAGTCGTAGTGTTTTCTACGAGCAGTACTTC. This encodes CASSRSVFYEQYF.

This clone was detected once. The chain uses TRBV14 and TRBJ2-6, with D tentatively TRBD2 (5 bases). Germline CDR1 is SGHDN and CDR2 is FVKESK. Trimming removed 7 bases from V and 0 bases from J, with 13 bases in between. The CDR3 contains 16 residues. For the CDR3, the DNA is TGTGCCAGCATATTAGCGAGACACTCTGGGGCCAACGTCCTGACTTTC. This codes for CASILARHSGANVLTF.

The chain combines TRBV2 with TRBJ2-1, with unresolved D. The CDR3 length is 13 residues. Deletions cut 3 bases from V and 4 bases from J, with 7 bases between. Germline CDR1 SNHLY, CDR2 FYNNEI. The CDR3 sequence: CASSDPGYNEQFF. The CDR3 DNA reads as TGTGCCAGCAGTGACCCCGGGTACAATGAGCAGTTCTTC.

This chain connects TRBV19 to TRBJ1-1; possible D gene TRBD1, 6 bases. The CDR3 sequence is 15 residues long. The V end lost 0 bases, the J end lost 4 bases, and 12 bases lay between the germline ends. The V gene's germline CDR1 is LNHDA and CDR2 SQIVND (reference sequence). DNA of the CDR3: TGTGCCAGTAGTATAGATCGGGGGGCGGTCACTGAAGCTTTCTTT. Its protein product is CASSIDRGAVTEAFF. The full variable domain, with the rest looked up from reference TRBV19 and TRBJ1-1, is DGGITQSPKYLFRKEGQNVTLSCEQNLNHDAMYWYRQDPGQGLRLIYYSQIVNDFQKGDIAEGYSVSREKKESFPLTVTSAQKNPTAFYLCASSIDRGAVTEAFFGQGTRLTVV.

This CDR3 reads CASSQQGGNQPQHF. The CDR3 DNA reads as TGTGCCAGCTCGCAACAGGGTGGCAATCAGCCCCAGCATTTT. This rearrangement joins TRBV18 to TRBJ1-5, with D perhaps matching TRBD1 (6 bases). The CDR3 runs 14 residues. Germline V gene sequence: CDR1 KGHSH, CDR2 LQKENI. Trimming left V 6 bases short and J 2 bases short, with 11 bases between.

CDR3 region: CASSFKGQETQYF. In nucleotides, the CDR3 is TGTGCCAGCAGCTTTAAGGGGCAAGAGACCCAGTACTTC. This rearrangement joins TRBV7-3 to TRBJ2-5, with D possibly TRBD1 on 5 matching bases. The CDR3 spans 13 residues. CDR1 is SGHTA, CDR2 FQGTGA, per germline. Deletions cut 3 bases from V and 2 bases from J, with 7 bases between.

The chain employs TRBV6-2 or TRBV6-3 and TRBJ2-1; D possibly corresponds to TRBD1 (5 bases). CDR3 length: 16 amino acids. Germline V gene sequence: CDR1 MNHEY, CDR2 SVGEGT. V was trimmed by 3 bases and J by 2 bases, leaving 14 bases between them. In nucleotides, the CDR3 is TGTGCCAGCAGTTATTTGAGTCAGGGAACCTACAATGAGCAGTTCTTC. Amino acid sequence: CASSYLSQGTYNEQFF.

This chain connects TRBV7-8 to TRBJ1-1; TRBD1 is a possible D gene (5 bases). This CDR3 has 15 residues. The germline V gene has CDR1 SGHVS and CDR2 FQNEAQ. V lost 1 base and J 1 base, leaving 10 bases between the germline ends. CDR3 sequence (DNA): TGTGCCAGCAGCTTAGGGGGGGGGAGGAACACTGAAGCTTTCTTT. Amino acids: CASSLGGGRNTEAFF.

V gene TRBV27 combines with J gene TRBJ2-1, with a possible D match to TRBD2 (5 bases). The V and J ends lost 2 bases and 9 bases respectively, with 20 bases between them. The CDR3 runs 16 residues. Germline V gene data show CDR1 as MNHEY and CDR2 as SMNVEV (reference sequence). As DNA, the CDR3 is TGTGCCAGCAGTTTAGTCCGGACTGAAATCGGTGGTGAGCAGTTCTTC. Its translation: CASSLVRTEIGGEQFF.

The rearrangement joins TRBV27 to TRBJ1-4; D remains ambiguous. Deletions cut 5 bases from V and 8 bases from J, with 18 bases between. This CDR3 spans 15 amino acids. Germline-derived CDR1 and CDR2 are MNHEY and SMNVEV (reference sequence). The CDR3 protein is CASSPLGRGTEKLFF. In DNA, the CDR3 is TGTGCCAGCAGTCCCCTAGGACGGGGAACCGAAAAACTGTTTTTT.

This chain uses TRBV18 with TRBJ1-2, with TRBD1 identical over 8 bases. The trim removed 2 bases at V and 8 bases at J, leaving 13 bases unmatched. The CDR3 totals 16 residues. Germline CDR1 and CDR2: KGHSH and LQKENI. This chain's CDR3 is CASSPNFGQGVNGYTF. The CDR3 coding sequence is TGTGCCAGCTCACCAAATTTCGGACAGGGAGTAAACGGCTACACCTTC. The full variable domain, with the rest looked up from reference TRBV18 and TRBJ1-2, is NAGVMQNPRHLVRRRGQEARLRCSPMKGHSHVYWYRQLPEEGLKFMVYLQKENIIDESGMPKERFSAEFPKEGPSILRIQQVVRGDSAAYFCASSPNFGQGVNGYTFGSGTRLTVV.

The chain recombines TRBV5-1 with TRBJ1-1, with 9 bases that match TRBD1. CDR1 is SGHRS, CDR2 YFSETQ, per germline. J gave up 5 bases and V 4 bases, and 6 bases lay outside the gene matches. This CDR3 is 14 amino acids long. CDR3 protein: CASSGGQGTTEAFF. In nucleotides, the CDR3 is TGCGCCAGCAGCGGAGGACAGGGGACGACTGAAGCTTTCTTT.

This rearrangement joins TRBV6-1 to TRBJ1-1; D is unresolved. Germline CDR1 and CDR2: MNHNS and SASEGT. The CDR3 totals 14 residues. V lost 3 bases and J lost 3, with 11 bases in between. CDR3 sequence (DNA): TGTGCCAGCAGTGAGAGAGGTAAGGACACTGAAGCTTTCTTT. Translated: CASSERGKDTEAFF.

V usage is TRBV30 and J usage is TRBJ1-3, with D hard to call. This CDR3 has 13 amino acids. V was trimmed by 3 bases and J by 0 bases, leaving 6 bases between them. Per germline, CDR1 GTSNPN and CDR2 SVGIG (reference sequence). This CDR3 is CAWSIYSGNTIYF. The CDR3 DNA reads TGTGCCTGGAGCATCTACTCTGGAAACACCATATATTTT.

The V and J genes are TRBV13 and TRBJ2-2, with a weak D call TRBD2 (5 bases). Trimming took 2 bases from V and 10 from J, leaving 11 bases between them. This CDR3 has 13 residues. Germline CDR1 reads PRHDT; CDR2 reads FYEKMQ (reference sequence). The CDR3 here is CASSLSRGKELFF. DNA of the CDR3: TGTGCCAGCAGCTTAAGTAGAGGGAAGGAGCTGTTTTTT.

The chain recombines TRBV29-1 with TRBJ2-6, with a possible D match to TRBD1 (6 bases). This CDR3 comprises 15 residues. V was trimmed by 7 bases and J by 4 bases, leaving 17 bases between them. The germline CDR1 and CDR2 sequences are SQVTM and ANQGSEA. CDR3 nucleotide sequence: TGCAGCGCCGTGGGGGCTCTCGCCGGGGCCAACGTCCTGACTTTC. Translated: CSAVGALAGANVLTF.

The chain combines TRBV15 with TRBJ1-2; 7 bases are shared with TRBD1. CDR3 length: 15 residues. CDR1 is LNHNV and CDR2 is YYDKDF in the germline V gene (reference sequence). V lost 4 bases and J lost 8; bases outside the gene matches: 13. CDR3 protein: CATSTLGQLQRGYTF. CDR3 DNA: TGTGCCACCAGCACCTTGGGACAGCTTCAGAGGGGCTACACCTTC.

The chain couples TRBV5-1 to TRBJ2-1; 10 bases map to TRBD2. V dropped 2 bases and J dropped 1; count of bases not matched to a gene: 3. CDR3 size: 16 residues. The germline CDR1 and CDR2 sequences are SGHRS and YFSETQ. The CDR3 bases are TGCGCCAGCAGCTTTCTAGCGGGGGAATCCTACAATGAGCAGTTCTTC. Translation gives CASSFLAGESYNEQFF.

CDR3 amino acids: CAIRSLGQGADYGYTF. In DNA, the CDR3 is TGTGCCATCAGATCGCTCGGACAGGGGGCAGACTATGGCTACACCTTC. The chain links TRBV10-3 to TRBJ1-2; TRBD1 matches 11 bases. V lost 6 bases and J lost 3; bases outside the gene matches: 9. This CDR3 region has 16 residues. Germline V gene lookup returns CDR1 ENHRY and CDR2 SYGVKD.